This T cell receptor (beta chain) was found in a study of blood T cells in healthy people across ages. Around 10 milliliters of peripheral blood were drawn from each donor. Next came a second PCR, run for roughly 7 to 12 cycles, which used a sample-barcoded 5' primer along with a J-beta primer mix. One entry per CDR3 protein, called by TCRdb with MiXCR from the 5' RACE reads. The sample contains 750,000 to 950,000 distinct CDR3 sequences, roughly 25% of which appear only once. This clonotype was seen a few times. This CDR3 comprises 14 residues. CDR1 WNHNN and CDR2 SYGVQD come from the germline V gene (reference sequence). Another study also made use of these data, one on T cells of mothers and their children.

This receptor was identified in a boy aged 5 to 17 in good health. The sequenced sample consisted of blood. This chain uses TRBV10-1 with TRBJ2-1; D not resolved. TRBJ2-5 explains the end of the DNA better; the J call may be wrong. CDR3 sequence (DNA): TGCGCCAGCAGTGGATATCCCCGGGCAGAGACCCAGTACTTC. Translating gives CASSGYPRAETQYF.